This passage covers 30 T cell receptor beta chains from one sample sequenced in a study of regulatory T cells in long-lasting Graves disease. Through Arm-PCR of CDR3 regions and iRepertoire HTBI primers, TCR beta libraries were built. Each CDR3 protein gets one entry after TCRdb re-called the multiplex PCR reads with MiXCR. The top ten clones hold roughly 18% of a sample with hundreds of thousands of distinct CDR3 sequences, less than 20% of them seen once. The time point denotes: newly diagnosed GD, antithyroid drugs for less than 3 months. TCR sequences were obtained from RNA taken from PBMCs. The data were also submitted as part of a second study, on T cells in Graves' hyperthyroidism and ophthalmopathy.

The sequencing used peripheral blood mononuclear cells (PBMCs), collected at new diagnosis, from a patient treated with antithyroid drugs. These receptors were collected from a woman in her 30s with Graves disease.

This clonotype was observed at least ten times. This chain uses TRBV29-1 with TRBJ1-1; a possible D gene is TRBD1 (5 bases). This CDR3 contains 10 residues. Trimming cost V 4 bases and J 8 bases, with 8 bases left between them. In germline, CDR1 is SQVTM, CDR2 ANQGSEA. CDR3 DNA: TGCAGCGTTGTCAGGGTCGAAGCTTTCTTT. It encodes CSVVRVEAFF.

The V call is TRBV7-9, the J call TRBJ2-6; D call uncertain. The V and J ends lost 8 bases and 3 bases respectively, with 11 bases between them. The germline V gene encodes CDR1 SEHNR and CDR2 FQNEAQ (reference sequence). This CDR3 spans 14 amino acids. The CDR3 DNA is TGTGCCAGCTTGCATTCTGGTGGGGCCAACGTCCTGACTTTC. It is translated as CASLHSGGANVLTF.

This clonotype was counted a few times. This chain uses TRBV5-4 with TRBJ2-1; 8 bases fit TRBD2. With V trimmed by 0 bases and J by 3 bases, 5 bases remained unmatched. Looked up from germline, CDR1 is SGHNT and CDR2 is YYREEE (reference sequence). The CDR3 runs 16 residues. The CDR3 protein is CASSLALAGVYNEQFF. CDR3 coding DNA: TGTGCCAGCAGCTTGGCTCTAGCGGGTGTCTACAATGAGCAGTTCTTC.

The chain joins TRBV9 to TRBJ2-2; 7 nucleotides line up with TRBD2. V lost 3 bases, J lost 6 bases, and 17 bases stayed unmatched. The CDR3 covers 18 residues. CDR1 SGDLS and CDR2 YYNGEE come from the germline V gene. As DNA, the CDR3 is TGTGCCAGCAGCGATGGAGGCCCCGGGGGGAAGGAGGCCGGGGAGCTGTTTTTT. It encodes CASSDGGPGGKEAGELFF. Filled out from reference TRBV9 and TRBJ2-2, the complete variable domain reads DSGVTQTPKHLITATGQRVTLRCSPRSGDLSVYWYQQSLDQGLQFLIQYYNGEERAKGNILERFSAQQFPDLHSELNLSSLELGDSALYFCASSDGGPGGKEAGELFFGEGSRLTVL.

This clonotype was detected ten times or more. This chain links TRBV3-1 with TRBJ2-1, with D perhaps matching TRBD2 (6 bases). Germline loops: CDR1 LGHDT, CDR2 YNNKEL (reference sequence). V lost 3 bases and J 1 base, leaving 19 bases between the germline ends. The CDR3 covers 18 residues. CDR3 coding DNA: TGTGCCAGCAGCCAGTCCCATTCTCTAGCGACGTCCTACAATGAGCAGTTCTTC. Protein product: CASSQSHSLATSYNEQFF.

This clonotype was counted at least ten times. The rearrangement uses TRBV6-2 or TRBV6-3 and TRBJ1-1; 11 nucleotides match TRBD1. Germline CDR1 MNHEY, CDR2 SVGEGT. The V and J ends lost 11 bases and 1 base, in that order; junction bases with no gene match: 9. CDR3 length: 15 amino acids. The chain's CDR3 is CAGRTGGARNTEAFF. The CDR3 DNA follows: TGTGCCGGTAGGACAGGGGGCGCCAGGAACACTGAAGCTTTCTTT.

This clonotype was detected ten times or more. The chain employs TRBV7-9 and TRBJ1-1, with D perhaps matching TRBD1 (5 bases). CDR3 size: 16 residues. The germline gives CDR1 SEHNR, CDR2 FQNEAQ (reference sequence). Trimming took 5 bases from V and 1 from J, leaving 17 bases between them. CDR3 region: CASSRLPGTRNTEAFF. The CDR3 nucleotides read TGTGCCAGCAGCCGACTACCAGGGACGCGGAACACTGAAGCTTTCTTT.

This clonotype was found a few times. In DNA, the CDR3 is TGTGCCACAAGGGATACAGGGGGCAGGCCTTTCTTT. Amino acids: CATRDTGGRPFF. The chain joins TRBV28 to TRBJ1-1; 9 nucleotides align to TRBD1. The CDR3 sequence is 12 residues long. After removal of 10 bases from V and 12 bases from J, the junction contained 12 bases not matched to a gene. Germline CDR1 reads MDHEN; CDR2 reads SYDVKM.

This clonotype has at least ten counts. The chain has TRBV12-3 or TRBV12-4 and TRBJ2-1; 7 bases align to TRBD2. Trimming removed 4 bases from V and 5 bases from J; junction bases left unmatched: 5. The CDR3 runs 14 residues. CDR3 loop: CASSSTTSDNEQFF. In DNA form, the CDR3 reads TGTGCCAGCAGTTCCACAACTAGCGACAATGAGCAGTTCTTC.

The CDR3, as DNA: TGTGCCAGCAGCCAAGGTATGCGGGAGTGGTTACCCTACAATGAGCAGTTCTTC. This codes for CASSQGMREWLPYNEQFF. The genes are TRBV3-1 and TRBJ2-1, with 7 bases matching TRBD2. The germline CDR1 and CDR2 sequences are LGHDT and YNNKEL (reference sequence). The CDR3 has 18 amino acids. V dropped 1 base and J dropped 2; count of bases not matched to a gene: 11.

This clonotype was counted between two and nine times. The CDR3 spells CASSATGTGSGNTIYF. The CDR3 DNA is TGTGCCAGCTCGGCCACCGGGACAGGCTCTGGAAACACCATATATTTT. This rearrangement joins TRBV18 to TRBJ1-3; TRBD1 agrees at 8 bases. The V and J ends lost 6 bases and 0 bases, in that order; junction bases with no gene match: 7. Germline assignment: CDR1 KGHSH and CDR2 LQKENI. The CDR3 length is 16 residues.

This clonotype appeared many times. V and J are TRBV20-1 and TRBJ2-2, with 8 positions matching TRBD1. The CDR3 contains 14 residues. Losses at the gene ends were 4 bases for V and 6 bases for J; bases not matched to a gene: 7. The germline V gene encodes CDR1 DFQATT and CDR2 SNEGSKA (reference sequence). Here the CDR3 DNA reads TGCAGTGCTATAGACAGGGGAGGATCCGGGGAGCTGTTTTTT. Translating gives CSAIDRGGSGELFF.

V usage is TRBV12-3 or TRBV12-4 and J usage is TRBJ2-5; 12 nucleotides line up with TRBD1. The CDR3 runs to 16 residues. Trimming took 6 bases from V and 2 from J; bases not matched to a gene: 7. This chain's CDR3 is CASRSSGQGAQETQYF. The CDR3 DNA reads as TGTGCCAGCAGATCCTCGGGACAGGGGGCGCAAGAGACCCAGTACTTC.

This clonotype occurred a few times. The chain couples TRBV29-1 to TRBJ1-2; D may be TRBD1 (5 bases). Germline CDR1 is SQVTM and CDR2 is ANQGSEA. CDR3 length equals 13 residues. Between the trimmed V and J ends, which lost 6 bases and 0 bases, there was a span of 11 bases. The CDR3 sequence: CSVSGMSNYGYTF. In nucleotides, the CDR3 is TGCAGCGTCTCAGGGATGTCTAACTATGGCTACACCTTC.

This clonotype was found a few times. The rearrangement links TRBV5-1 to TRBJ1-1; 7 nucleotides align to TRBD1. The CDR3 covers 14 residues. CDR1 and CDR2 from the germline V gene are SGHRS and YFSETQ. V shed 5 bases and J 1 base; nucleotides not matched to a gene: 5. The CDR3 DNA is TGCGCCAGCAGGCAGGGGGGGACGAACACTGAAGCTTTCTTT. Its translation: CASRQGGTNTEAFF.

This clonotype was observed at least ten times. V usage is TRBV2 and J usage is TRBJ1-5; D is unclear. The germline V gene encodes CDR1 SNHLY and CDR2 FYNNEI. Trimming left V 7 bases short and J 1 base short, with 11 bases between. This CDR3 region has 14 residues. Here the CDR3 DNA reads TGTGCCAGCATCGGGGAAAGGAGCAATCAGCCCCAGCATTTT. It specifies CASIGERSNQPQHF.

The CDR3 loop reads CASSPPGGQGVIGANVLTF. The CDR3, as DNA: TGTGCCAGCTCACCACCGGGGGGACAGGGAGTGATTGGGGCCAACGTCCTGACTTTC. The chain couples TRBV18 to TRBJ2-6; 9 bases match TRBD1. The CDR3 length is 19 residues. Germline values: CDR1 KGHSH, CDR2 LQKENI. With 0 bases clipped from V and 3 bases from J, the junction kept 9 bases outside the gene matches.

This clonotype has more than one count but fewer than ten. The chain carries TRBV7-9 and TRBJ2-5; perhaps TRBD1 as D (5 bases). Per the germline V gene, CDR1 is SEHNR and CDR2 is FQNEAQ (reference sequence). The V end was cut by 7 bases, the J end by 0 bases, with 9 bases between. The CDR3 is made up of 13 amino acids. The CDR3 sequence is CASTAGNQETQYF. The CDR3 coding sequence is TGTGCCAGCACCGCAGGGAACCAAGAGACCCAGTACTTC. The full variable domain, rest sourced from reference TRBV7-9 and TRBJ2-5, is DTGVSQNPRHKITKRGQNVTFRCDPISEHNRLYWYRQTLGQGPEFLTYFQNEAQLEKSRLLSDRFSAERPKGSFSTLEIQRTEQGDSAMYLCASTAGNQETQYFGPGTRLLVL.

Ten or more counts support this clonotype. V is TRBV29-1 and J is TRBJ1-2; D possibly corresponds to TRBD1 (6 bases). V was cut by 5 bases and J by 7 bases, with 20 bases left in between. CDR1 is SQVTM, CDR2 ANQGSEA, per germline. The CDR3 loop spans 14 amino acids. The CDR3 reads CSVFQGSLGGGYTF. The CDR3 coding sequence is TGCAGCGTTTTCCAGGGGTCCCTCGGGGGTGGCTACACCTTC.

Only a few counts were recorded for this clonotype. The chain uses TRBV6-1 and TRBJ1-2; no definite D call. With 1 base removed from V and 6 bases from J, the gap between germline ends came to 15 bases. This CDR3 is 15 amino acids long. Germline V gene sequence: CDR1 MNHNS, CDR2 SASEGT. CDR3 coding DNA: TGTGCCAGCAGTGAAGGGCCGAGGAGACGGGATGGCTACACCTTC. Its protein is CASSEGPRRRDGYTF.

This clonotype was counted between two and nine times. V usage is TRBV3-1 and J usage is TRBJ2-1; the D gene could be TRBD1 or TRBD2 (5 bases each). The CDR3 extends over 13 amino acids. The V and J ends lost 2 bases and 9 bases respectively, with 11 bases between them. Germline CDR1 reads LGHDT; CDR2 reads YNNKEL (reference sequence). The chain's CDR3 is CASSQTRGGEQFF. CDR3 bases: TGTGCCAGCAGCCAAACTAGGGGCGGTGAGCAGTTCTTC.

This clonotype occurred many times. The chain carries TRBV5-1 and TRBJ1-2; D gene ambiguous. V lost 4 bases and J lost 6, with 19 bases in between. The CDR3 is 15 amino acids. Germline V gene data show CDR1 as SGHRS and CDR2 as YFSETQ. The DNA of the CDR3 is TGCGCCAGCAGCCCCGGCGGCTCATTAAAGGATGGCTACACCTTC. Translation: CASSPGGSLKDGYTF.

This clonotype was counted ten times or more. The chain joins TRBV5-1 to TRBJ1-1, with 11 bases fitting TRBD1. The CDR3 loop spans 15 amino acids. With 4 bases clipped from V and 7 bases from J, the junction kept 9 bases outside the gene matches. Germline V gene sequence: CDR1 SGHRS, CDR2 YFSETQ. The CDR3 nucleotides are TGCGCCAGCAGCCCAGGACAGGGGGCAGGCGGTGAAGCTTTCTTT. It encodes CASSPGQGAGGEAFF.

This clonotype was recorded only once. A much larger clone lies a single base off, so this may be a read error. V usage is TRBV6-5 and J usage is TRBJ1-5; no firm D call. The CDR3 has 13 amino acids. The V gene's germline CDR1 is MNHEY and CDR2 SVGAGI. The CDR3 DNA reads TGTGCCAGCAATTACTCGAATGGGAAGCCCCAGCATTTT. Protein sequence: CASNYSNGKPQHF.

At least ten counts were recorded for this clonotype. V and J are TRBV28 and TRBJ2-3; D is perhaps TRBD2 (6 bases). Germline V CDR1 and CDR2: MDHEN, SYDVKM. The CDR3 consists of 12 residues. V lost 6 bases and J 4 bases, leaving 8 bases between the germline ends. In nucleotides, the CDR3 is TGTGCCAGCAGCTGGGGGGCAGATACGCAGTATTTT. Protein sequence: CASSWGADTQYF.

In its sample, this clonotype was seen a few times. The chain links TRBV20-1 to TRBJ1-3; unclear D gene. The CDR3 loop spans 13 amino acids. Germline loops: CDR1 DFQATT, CDR2 SNEGSKA (reference sequence). Trimming cost V 3 bases and J 2 bases, with 8 bases left between them. The CDR3: CSASPNAGNTIYF. The CDR3 bases are TGCAGTGCTAGTCCGAACGCTGGAAACACCATATATTTT.

CDR3 amino acids: CASSQVSGTSGSEQYF. The CDR3 DNA reads TGTGCCAGCAGCCAGGTTTCCGGGACTAGCGGGAGCGAGCAGTACTTC. V gene TRBV14 combines with J gene TRBJ2-7, with TRBD2 identical over 14 bases. Looked up from germline, CDR1 is SGHDN and CDR2 is FVKESK. This CDR3 has 16 amino acids. Germline trimming cut 3 bases from V and 6 bases from J; bases unmatched to any gene: 7.

This clonotype appeared many times. The genes are TRBV27 and TRBJ1-2; D gene uncertain. The CDR3 has 15 residues. V lost 4 bases, J lost 1 base, and 13 bases lay in between. The germline gives CDR1 MNHEY, CDR2 SMNVEV (reference sequence). The CDR3 spells CASSSDYLLNYGYTF. In DNA form, the CDR3 reads TGTGCCAGCAGTTCAGACTACCTACTTAACTATGGCTACACCTTC.

This sequence joins TRBV27 and TRBJ2-2; no clear D gene. V shed 4 bases and J shed 2 bases, with 5 bases lying between them. Germline V gene data show CDR1 as MNHEY and CDR2 as SMNVEV (reference sequence). The CDR3 spans 13 residues. The CDR3 loop reads CASSSENTGELFF. CDR3 DNA: TGTGCCAGCAGTTCCGAAAACACCGGGGAGCTGTTTTTT.

The chain links TRBV27 to TRBJ2-7; the D gene could be TRBD1 or TRBD2 (5 bases each). Trimming stripped 5 bases from V and 3 bases from J, with 14 bases between. Germline V gene lookup returns CDR1 MNHEY and CDR2 SMNVEV (reference sequence). This CDR3 has 14 residues. The CDR3, as DNA: TGTGCCAGCAGTCCGTTGGGACGCAACTACGAGCAGTACTTC. This translates into CASSPLGRNYEQYF.